This TCR beta chain appears in the sequencing data of a study of blood T cell repertoires in COVID-19. Across the study: PBMCs, B-cell-depleted T cells, or T cells were the source of the cDNA or gDNA that made up the material.

As handled by the study authors: Amplification of reference gene primers was used by the study to estimate nucleated cell counts. Here immunoSEQ multiplex PCR was the method, and the copy in TCRdb shows in-frame clones only, minus some. From that table come the V and J calls and clone size; the DNA was used to work out D and trimming. This sample yields fewer than 200,000 clones, of which around 83% are seen a single time; under 10% belongs to the top ten. The junction had 0 bases not matched to a gene; V was cut back by 3 bases and J by 6 bases. Germline CDR1 is MNHNS and CDR2 is SASEGT. This CDR3 has 12 residues. Seattle-derived patients entered the study during active infection and were followed longitudinally.

Sequenced sample: peripheral blood. The V call is TRBV6-1, the J call TRBJ1-2; 8 nucleotides align to TRBD1. The receptor was derived from a woman in her sixties or seventies with COVID-19, enrolled during active disease. CDR3 region: CASSEDRDGYTF. The CDR3, as DNA: TGTGCCAGCAGTGAGGACAGGGATGGCTACACCTTC.